This T cell receptor beta chain was identified in a study of shared clonotypes between healthy human individuals. Study-level information: Researchers assigned three CD4 naive, three CD4 memory, two CD8 naive and one CD8 memory plate to each donor.

Profiling relied on immunoSEQ multiplex PCR, and the TCRdb table lists in-frame clones only, not all of them. The top ten clones hold 0.36% of a sample with fewer than 1.6 million clones, about 98.5% of them seen once. Germline CDR1 SEHNR, CDR2 FQNEAQ (reference sequence). The CDR3 contains 14 residues. V lost 5 bases to trimming and J lost 3 bases, with 10 bases between them. Sequencing was performed on naive CD4+ T cells sorted from blood. The subset: CD45RA+ positively selected. The sequence derives from a man between 25 and 39 years old in good health. The genes are TRBV7-9 and TRBJ2-2; D is perhaps TRBD1 (6 bases). The CDR3 region is CASSTGQYTGELFF. Written as DNA, the CDR3 is TGTGCCAGCAGCACCGGACAGTACACCGGGGAGCTGTTTTTT.